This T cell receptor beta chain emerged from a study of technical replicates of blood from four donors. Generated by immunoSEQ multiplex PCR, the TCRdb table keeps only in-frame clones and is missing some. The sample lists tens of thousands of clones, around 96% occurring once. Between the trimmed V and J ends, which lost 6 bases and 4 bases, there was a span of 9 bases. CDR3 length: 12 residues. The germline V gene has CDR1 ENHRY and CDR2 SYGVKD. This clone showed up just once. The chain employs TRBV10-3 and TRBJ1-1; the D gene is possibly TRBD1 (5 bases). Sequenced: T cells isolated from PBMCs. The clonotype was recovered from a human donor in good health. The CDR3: CAIRRGGTEAFF. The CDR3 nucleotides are TGTGCCATCAGGAGGGGAGGCACTGAAGCTTTCTTT.